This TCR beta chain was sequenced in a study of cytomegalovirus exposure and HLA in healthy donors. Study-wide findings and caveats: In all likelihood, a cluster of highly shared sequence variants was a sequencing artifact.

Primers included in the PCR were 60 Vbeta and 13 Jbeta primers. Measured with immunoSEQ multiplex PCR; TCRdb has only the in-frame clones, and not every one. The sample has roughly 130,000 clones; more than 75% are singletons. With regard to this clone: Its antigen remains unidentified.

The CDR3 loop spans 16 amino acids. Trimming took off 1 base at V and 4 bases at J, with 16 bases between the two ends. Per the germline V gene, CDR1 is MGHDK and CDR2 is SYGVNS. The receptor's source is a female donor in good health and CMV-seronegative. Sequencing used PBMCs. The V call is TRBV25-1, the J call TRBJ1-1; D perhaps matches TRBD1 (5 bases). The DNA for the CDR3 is TGTGCCAGCAGTGAATTGGGGCTCGAAAGGGGCACTGAAGCTTTCTTT. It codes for CASSELGLERGTEAFF.